This T cell receptor beta chain was found in a study of shared clonotypes between healthy human individuals. Assay used: immunoSEQ multiplex PCR; TCRdb lists only in-frame clones, some missing. The sample includes 2.3 million or so clones, over 85% seen only once; the top ten take around 0.4%. Trimming removed 3 bases at V and 2 bases at J, with 13 bases between. CDR1 is LNHDA, CDR2 SQIVND, per germline (reference sequence). This CDR3 has 16 amino acids. This chain uses TRBV19 with TRBJ1-4; the D is unclear. This clonotype originated in a man between 18 and 29 years old in good health. Some clones in this sample may be carry-over from other donors' samples. The sample taken for sequencing was naive CD4+ T cells from PBMCs. Documented subset: CD45RA+ positively selected. In DNA form, the CDR3 reads TGTGCCAGTAGTATCCCCCCGGCGGAGACTAATGAAAAACTGTTTTTT. As protein: CASSIPPAETNEKLFF. The full variable domain, its missing parts supplied by reference TRBV19 and TRBJ1-4, is DGGITQSPKYLFRKEGQNVTLSCEQNLNHDAMYWYRQDPGQGLRLIYYSQIVNDFQKGDIAEGYSVSREKKESFPLTVTSAQKNPTAFYLCASSIPPAETNEKLFFGSGTQLSVL.